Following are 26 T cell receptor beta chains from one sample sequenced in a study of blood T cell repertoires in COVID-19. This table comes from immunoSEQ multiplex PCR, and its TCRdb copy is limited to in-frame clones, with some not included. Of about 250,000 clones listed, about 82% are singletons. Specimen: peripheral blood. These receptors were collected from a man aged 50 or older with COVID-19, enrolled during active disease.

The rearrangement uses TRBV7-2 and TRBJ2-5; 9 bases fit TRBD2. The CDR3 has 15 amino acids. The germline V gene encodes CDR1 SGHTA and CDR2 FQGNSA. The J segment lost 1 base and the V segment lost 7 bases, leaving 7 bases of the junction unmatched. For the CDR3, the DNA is TGTGCCAGCACACAGCGGGGGGCTTTCCAAGAGACCCAGTACTTC. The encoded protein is CASTQRGAFQETQYF.

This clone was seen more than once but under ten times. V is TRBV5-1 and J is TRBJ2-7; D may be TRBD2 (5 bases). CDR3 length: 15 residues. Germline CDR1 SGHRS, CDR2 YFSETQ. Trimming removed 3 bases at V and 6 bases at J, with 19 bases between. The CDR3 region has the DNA TGCGCCAGCAGCTCTGGGAGCATCGTTAGTTCCGAGCAGTACTTC. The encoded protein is CASSSGSIVSSEQYF. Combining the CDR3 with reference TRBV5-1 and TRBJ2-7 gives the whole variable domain KAGVTQTPRYLIKTRGQQVTLSCSPISGHRSVSWYQQTPGQGLQFLFEYFSETQRNKGNFPGRFSGRQFSNSRSEMNVSTLELGDSALYLCASSSGSIVSSEQYFGPGTRLTVT.

Written as DNA, the CDR3 is TGTGCCAGCAGTGACCGGCCTTTGGACAGACGGAACACTGAAGCTTTCTTT. This codes for CASSDRPLDRRNTEAFF. V gene TRBV6-1 combines with J gene TRBJ1-1, with D possibly matching TRBD1 (6 bases). V was shortened by 3 bases and J by 1 base, with 18 bases between the two germline ends. This CDR3 has 17 amino acids. Germline CDR1 is MNHNS and CDR2 is SASEGT.

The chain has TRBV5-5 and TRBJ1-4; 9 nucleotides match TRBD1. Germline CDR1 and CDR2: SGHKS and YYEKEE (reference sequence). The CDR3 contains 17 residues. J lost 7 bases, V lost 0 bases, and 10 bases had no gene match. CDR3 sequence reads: CASSLAGTGLQSEKLFF. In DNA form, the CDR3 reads TGTGCCAGCAGCTTGGCTGGGACAGGGTTGCAAAGTGAAAAACTGTTTTTT. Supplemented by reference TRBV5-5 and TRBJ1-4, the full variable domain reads DAGVTQSPTHLIKTRGQQVTLRCSPISGHKSVSWYQQVLGQGPQFIFQYYEKEERGRGNFPDRFSARQFPNYSSELNVNALLLGDSALYLCASSLAGTGLQSEKLFFGSGTQLSVL.

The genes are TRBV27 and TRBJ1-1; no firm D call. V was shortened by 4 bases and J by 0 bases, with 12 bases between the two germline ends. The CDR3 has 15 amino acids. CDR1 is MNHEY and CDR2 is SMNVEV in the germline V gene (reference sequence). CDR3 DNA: TGTGCCAGCAGTTCGCCACAGTTCATGAACACTGAAGCTTTCTTT. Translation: CASSSPQFMNTEAFF.

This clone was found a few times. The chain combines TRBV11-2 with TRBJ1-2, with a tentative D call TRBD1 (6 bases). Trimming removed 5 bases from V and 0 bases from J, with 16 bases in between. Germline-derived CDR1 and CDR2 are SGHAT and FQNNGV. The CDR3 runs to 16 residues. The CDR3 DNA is TGTGCCAGCAGCCCTAGGGGACAAAGAACTAACTATGGCTACACCTTC. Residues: CASSPRGQRTNYGYTF.

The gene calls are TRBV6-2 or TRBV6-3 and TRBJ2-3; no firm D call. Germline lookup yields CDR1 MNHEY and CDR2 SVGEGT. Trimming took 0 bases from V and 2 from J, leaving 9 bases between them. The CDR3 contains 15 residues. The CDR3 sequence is CASSYSTVDTDTQYF. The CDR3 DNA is TGTGCCAGCAGTTACTCGACTGTTGACACAGATACGCAGTATTTT.

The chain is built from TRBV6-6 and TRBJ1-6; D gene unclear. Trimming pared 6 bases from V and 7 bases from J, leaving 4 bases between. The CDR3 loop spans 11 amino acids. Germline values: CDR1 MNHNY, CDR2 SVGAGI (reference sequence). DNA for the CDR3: TGTGCCAGCAGCACAAATTCACCCCTCCACTTT. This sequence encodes CASSTNSPLHF.

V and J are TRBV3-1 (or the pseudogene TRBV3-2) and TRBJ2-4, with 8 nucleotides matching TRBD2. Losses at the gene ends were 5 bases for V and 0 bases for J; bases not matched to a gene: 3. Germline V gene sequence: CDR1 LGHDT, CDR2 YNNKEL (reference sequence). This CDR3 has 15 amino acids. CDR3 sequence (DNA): TGTGCCAGCAGCGGTAGCGGGGTAGCCAAAAACATTCAGTACTTC. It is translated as CASSGSGVAKNIQYF.

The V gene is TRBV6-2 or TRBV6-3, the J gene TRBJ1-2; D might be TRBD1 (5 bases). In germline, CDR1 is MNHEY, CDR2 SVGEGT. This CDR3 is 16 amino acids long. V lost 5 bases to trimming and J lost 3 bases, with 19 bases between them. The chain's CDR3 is CASSRGMTRTHYGYTF. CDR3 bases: TGTGCCAGCAGTCGGGGGATGACAAGGACCCACTATGGCTACACCTTC.

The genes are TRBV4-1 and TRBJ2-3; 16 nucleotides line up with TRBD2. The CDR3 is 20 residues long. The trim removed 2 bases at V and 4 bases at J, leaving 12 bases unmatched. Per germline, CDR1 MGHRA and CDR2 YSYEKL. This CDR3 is CASSQPGTSGGDSLSDTQYF. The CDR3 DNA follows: TGCGCCAGCAGCCAACCGGGGACTAGCGGGGGGGACTCCCTATCAGATACGCAGTATTTT.

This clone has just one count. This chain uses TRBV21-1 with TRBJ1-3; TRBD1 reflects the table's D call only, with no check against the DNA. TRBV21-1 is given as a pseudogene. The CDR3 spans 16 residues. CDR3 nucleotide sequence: TGTGCCAGCAGCAACAGCCGGGACAGACCAGGAAACACCATATATTTT. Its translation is CASSNSRDRPGNTIYF.

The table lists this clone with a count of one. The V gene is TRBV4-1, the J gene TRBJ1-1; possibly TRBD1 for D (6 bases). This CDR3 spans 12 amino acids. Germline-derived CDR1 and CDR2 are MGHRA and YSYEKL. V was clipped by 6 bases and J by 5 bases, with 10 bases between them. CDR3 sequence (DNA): TGCGCCAGCAGAAAACAGGGTACTGAAGCTTTCTTT. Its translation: CASRKQGTEAFF.

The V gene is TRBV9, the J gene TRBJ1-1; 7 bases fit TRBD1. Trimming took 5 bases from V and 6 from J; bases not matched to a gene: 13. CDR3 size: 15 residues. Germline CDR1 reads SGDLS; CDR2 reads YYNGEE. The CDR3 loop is CASRQEGGQLSEAFF. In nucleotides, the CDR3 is TGTGCCAGCAGACAAGAGGGGGGACAGCTCTCTGAAGCTTTCTTT.

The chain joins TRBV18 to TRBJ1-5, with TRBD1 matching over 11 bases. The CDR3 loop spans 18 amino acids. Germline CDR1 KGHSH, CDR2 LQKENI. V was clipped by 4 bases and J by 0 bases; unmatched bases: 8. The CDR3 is CASSLRTGGLNSNQPQHF. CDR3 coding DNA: TGTGCCAGCTCACTCAGGACAGGGGGCCTTAATAGCAATCAGCCCCAGCATTTT.

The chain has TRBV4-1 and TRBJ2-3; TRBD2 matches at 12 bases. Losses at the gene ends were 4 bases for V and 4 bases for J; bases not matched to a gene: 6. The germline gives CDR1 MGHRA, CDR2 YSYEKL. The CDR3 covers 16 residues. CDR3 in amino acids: CASSRLLAGGADTQYF. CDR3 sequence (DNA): TGCGCCAGCAGCCGATTACTAGCGGGGGGAGCAGATACGCAGTATTTT.

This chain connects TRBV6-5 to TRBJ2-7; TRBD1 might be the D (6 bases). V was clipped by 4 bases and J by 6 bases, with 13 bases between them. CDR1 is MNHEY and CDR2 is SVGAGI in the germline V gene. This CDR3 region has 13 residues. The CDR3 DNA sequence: TGTGCCAGCAGTTCCGTAGAGGGGGTCGAGCAGTACTTC. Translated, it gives CASSSVEGVEQYF.

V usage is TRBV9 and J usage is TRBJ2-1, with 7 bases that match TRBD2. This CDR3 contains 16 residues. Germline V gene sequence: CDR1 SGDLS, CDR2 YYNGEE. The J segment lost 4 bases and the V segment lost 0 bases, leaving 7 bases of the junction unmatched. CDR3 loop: CASSVGRSSGYNEQFF. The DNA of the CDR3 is TGTGCCAGCAGCGTAGGAAGGTCTAGCGGATACAATGAGCAGTTCTTC.

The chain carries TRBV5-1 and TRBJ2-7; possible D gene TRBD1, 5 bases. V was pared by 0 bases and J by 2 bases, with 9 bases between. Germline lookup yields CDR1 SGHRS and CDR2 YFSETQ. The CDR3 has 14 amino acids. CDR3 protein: CASSLGDSAYEQYF. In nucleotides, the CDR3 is TGCGCCAGCAGCTTGGGAGACAGCGCCTACGAGCAGTACTTC.

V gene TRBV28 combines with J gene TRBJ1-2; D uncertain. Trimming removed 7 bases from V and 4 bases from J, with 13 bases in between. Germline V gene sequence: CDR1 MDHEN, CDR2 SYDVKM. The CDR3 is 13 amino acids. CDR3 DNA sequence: TGTGCCAGCACCCCCATCGGGTCCTATGGCTACACCTTC. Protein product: CASTPIGSYGYTF.

The CDR3 protein is CASKGAGANVLTF. CDR3 sequence (DNA): TGTGCCAGCAAAGGGGCTGGGGCCAACGTCCTGACTTTC. This chain uses TRBV6-5 with TRBJ2-6; D is possibly TRBD1 (5 bases). This CDR3 is built from 13 residues. Trimming cost V 7 bases and J 2 bases, with 6 bases left between them. Per germline, CDR1 MNHEY and CDR2 SVGAGI.

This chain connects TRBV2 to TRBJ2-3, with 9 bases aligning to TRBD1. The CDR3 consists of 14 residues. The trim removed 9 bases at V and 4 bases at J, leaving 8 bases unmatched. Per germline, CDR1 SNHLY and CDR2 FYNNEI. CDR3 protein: CARADRGGADTQYF. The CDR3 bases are TGTGCCAGAGCGGACAGGGGAGGTGCAGATACGCAGTATTTT.

The CDR3 here is CATRDRGVYEQFF. CDR3 bases: TGTGCCACCAGGGACAGGGGGGTGTATGAGCAGTTCTTC. The chain carries TRBV3-1 (or the pseudogene TRBV3-2) and TRBJ2-1, with 11 bases aligning to TRBD1. The CDR3 is 13 residues long. Germline V gene data show CDR1 as LGHDT and CDR2 as YNNKEL (reference sequence). The V and J ends lost 10 bases and 8 bases, in that order; junction bases with no gene match: 7.

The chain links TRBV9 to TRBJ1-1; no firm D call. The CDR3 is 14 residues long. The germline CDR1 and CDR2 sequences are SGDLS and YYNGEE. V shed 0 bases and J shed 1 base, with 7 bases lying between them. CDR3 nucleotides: TGTGCCAGCAGCGTAGAGGGAGCGAACACTGAAGCTTTCTTT. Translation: CASSVEGANTEAFF.

The CDR3 region is CASSLITGSAKNIQYF. The CDR3, as DNA: TGTGCCAGCAGCTTAATCACAGGATCGGCCAAAAACATTCAGTACTTC. V is TRBV11-1 and J is TRBJ2-4, with D possibly being TRBD1 (5 bases). Germline CDR1 reads SGHAT; CDR2 reads FQDESV (reference sequence). V was cut by 2 bases and J by 1 base, with 12 bases left in between. This CDR3 is 16 amino acids long. Filled out from reference TRBV11-1 and TRBJ2-4, the complete variable domain reads EAEVAQSPRYKITEKSQAVAFWCDPISGHATLYWYRQILGQGPELLVQFQDESVVDDSQLPKDRFSAERLKGVDSTLKIQPAELGDSAMYLCASSLITGSAKNIQYFGAGTRLSVL.

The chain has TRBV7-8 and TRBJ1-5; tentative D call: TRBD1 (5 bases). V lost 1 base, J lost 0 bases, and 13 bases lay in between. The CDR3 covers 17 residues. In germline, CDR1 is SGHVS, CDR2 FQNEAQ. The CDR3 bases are TGTGCCAGCAGCTTAGTCCGGGACTTACTTAGCAATCAGCCCCAGCATTTT. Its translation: CASSLVRDLLSNQPQHF.